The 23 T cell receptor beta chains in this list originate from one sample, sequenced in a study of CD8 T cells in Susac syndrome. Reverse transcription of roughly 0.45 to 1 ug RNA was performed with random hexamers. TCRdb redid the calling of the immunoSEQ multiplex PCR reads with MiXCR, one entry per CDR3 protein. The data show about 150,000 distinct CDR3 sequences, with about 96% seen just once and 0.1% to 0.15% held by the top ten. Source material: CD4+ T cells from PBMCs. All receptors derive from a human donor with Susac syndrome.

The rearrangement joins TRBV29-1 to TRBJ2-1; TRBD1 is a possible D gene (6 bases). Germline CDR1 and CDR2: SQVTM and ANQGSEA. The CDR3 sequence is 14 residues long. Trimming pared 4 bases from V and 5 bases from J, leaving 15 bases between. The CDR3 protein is CSVGGTKGDNEQFF. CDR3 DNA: TGCAGCGTTGGGGGGACAAAGGGAGACAATGAGCAGTTCTTC.

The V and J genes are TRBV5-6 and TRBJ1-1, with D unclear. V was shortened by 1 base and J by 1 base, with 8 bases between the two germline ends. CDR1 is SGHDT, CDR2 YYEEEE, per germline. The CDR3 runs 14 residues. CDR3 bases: TGTGCCAGCAGCTTGCGTGGCAAGAACACTGAAGCTTTCTTT. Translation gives CASSLRGKNTEAFF.

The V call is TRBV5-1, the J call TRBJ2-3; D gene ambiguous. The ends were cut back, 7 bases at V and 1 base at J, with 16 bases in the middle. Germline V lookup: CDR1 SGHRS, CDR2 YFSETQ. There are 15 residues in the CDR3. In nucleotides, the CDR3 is TGCGCCAGCCGAGTTGGGGATTACGGCACAGATACGCAGTATTTT. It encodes CASRVGDYGTDTQYF.

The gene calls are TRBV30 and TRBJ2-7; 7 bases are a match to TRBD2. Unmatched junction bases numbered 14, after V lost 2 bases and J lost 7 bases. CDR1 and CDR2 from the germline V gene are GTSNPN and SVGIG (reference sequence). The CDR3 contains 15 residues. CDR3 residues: CAWSSAGAPSGEQYF. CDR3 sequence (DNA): TGTGCCTGGAGTTCGGCGGGAGCGCCTTCGGGGGAGCAGTACTTC.

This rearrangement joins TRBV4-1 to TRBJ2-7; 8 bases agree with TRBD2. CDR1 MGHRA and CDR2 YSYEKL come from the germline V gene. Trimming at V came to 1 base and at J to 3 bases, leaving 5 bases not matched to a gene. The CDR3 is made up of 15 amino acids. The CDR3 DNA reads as TGCGCCAGCAGCCAAGTGCGCCGGGGGGGCTACGAGCAGTACGTC. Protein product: CASSQVRRGGYEQYV.

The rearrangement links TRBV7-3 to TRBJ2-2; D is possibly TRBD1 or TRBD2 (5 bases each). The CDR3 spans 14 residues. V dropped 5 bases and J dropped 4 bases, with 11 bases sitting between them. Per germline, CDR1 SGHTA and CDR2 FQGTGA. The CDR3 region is CASSRDGVTGELFF. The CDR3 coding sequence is TGTGCCAGCAGCCGGGACGGGGTCACCGGGGAGCTGTTTTTT. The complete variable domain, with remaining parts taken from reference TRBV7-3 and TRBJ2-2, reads GAGVSQTPSNKVTEKGKYVELRCDPISGHTALYWYRQSLGQGPEFLIYFQGTGAADDSGLPNDRFFAVRPEGSVSTLKIQRTERGDSAVYLCASSRDGVTGELFFGEGSRLTVL.

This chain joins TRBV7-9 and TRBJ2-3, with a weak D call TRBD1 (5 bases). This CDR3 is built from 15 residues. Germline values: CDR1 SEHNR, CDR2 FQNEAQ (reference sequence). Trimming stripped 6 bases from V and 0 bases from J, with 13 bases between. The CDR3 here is CASRSRDTSTDTQYF. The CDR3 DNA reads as TGTGCCAGCAGGTCCAGGGATACTAGCACAGATACGCAGTATTTT.

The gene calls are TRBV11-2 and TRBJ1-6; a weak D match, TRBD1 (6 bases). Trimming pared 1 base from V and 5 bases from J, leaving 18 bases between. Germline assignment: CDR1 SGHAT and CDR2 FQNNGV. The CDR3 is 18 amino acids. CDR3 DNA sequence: TGTGCCAGCAGCTTAGGGGGATTTGGGGGCCCCGATAATTCACCCCTCCACTTT. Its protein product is CASSLGGFGGPDNSPLHF.

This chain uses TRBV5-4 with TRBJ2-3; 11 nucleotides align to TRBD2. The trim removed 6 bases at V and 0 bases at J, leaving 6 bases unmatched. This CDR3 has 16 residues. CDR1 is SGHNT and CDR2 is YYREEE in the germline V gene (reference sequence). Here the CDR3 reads CASNPGTSGSTDTQYF. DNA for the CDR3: TGTGCCAGCAACCCGGGGACTAGCGGAAGCACAGATACGCAGTATTTT.

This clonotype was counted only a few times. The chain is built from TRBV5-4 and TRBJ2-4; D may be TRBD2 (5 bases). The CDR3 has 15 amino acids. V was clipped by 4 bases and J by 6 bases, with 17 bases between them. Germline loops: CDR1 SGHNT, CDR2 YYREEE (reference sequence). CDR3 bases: TGTGCCAGCAGCACAGACGGGGTTGGAAGAAACATTCAGTACTTC. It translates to CASSTDGVGRNIQYF.

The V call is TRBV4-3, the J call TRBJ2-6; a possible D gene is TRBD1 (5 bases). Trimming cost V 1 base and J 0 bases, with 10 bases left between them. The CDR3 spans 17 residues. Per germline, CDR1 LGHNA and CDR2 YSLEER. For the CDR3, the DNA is TGCGCCAGCAGCCAAGCCGTACAGGTCTCTGGGGCCAACGTCCTGACTTTC. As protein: CASSQAVQVSGANVLTF.

Here the CDR3 DNA reads TGTGCCAGCAGTGATGGGGCGCGGGGCGAGCAGTACTTC. Its translation: CASSDGARGEQYF. The chain has TRBV25-1 and TRBJ2-7; tentatively, D is TRBD2 (6 bases). Germline V lookup: CDR1 MGHDK, CDR2 SYGVNS. The CDR3 has 13 amino acids. V gave up 3 bases and J gave up 6 bases, with 12 bases separating them.

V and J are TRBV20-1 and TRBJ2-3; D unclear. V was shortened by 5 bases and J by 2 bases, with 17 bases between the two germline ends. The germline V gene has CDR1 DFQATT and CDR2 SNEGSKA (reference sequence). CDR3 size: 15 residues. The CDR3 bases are TGCAGTGCTCCCAATCCGATCGGATCCACAGATACGCAGTATTTT. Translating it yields CSAPNPIGSTDTQYF.

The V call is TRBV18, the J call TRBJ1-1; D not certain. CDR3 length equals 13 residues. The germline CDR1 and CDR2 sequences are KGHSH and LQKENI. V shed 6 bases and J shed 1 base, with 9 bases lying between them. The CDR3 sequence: CASSFAENTEAFF. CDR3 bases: TGTGCCAGCTCTTTTGCGGAGAACACTGAAGCTTTCTTT.

The CDR3 protein is CASRATGRGPHYEQYF. Here the CDR3 DNA reads TGTGCCAGCAGGGCGACAGGGAGAGGTCCCCACTACGAGCAGTACTTC. This chain connects TRBV7-9 to TRBJ2-7, with 7 bases identical to TRBD1. The V gene's germline CDR1 is SEHNR and CDR2 FQNEAQ (reference sequence). The CDR3 has 16 amino acids. The V gene end was trimmed by 6 bases and the J gene end by 3 bases; junction bases not matched to a gene: 14. Full variable domain (missing parts from reference TRBV7-9 and TRBJ2-7): DTGVSQNPRHKITKRGQNVTFRCDPISEHNRLYWYRQTLGQGPEFLTYFQNEAQLEKSRLLSDRFSAERPKGSFSTLEIQRTEQGDSAMYLCASRATGRGPHYEQYFGPGTRLTVT.

CDR3 DNA sequence: TGTGCCAGCAGCCAAGGCCGGGACTTCCAGTTCTTC. Translating gives CASSQGRDFQFF. V and J are TRBV3-1 and TRBJ2-1; weak D call: TRBD2 (6 bases). The V and J ends lost 1 base and 13 bases respectively, with 11 bases between them. The CDR3 runs to 12 residues. The germline V gene has CDR1 LGHDT and CDR2 YNNKEL (reference sequence).

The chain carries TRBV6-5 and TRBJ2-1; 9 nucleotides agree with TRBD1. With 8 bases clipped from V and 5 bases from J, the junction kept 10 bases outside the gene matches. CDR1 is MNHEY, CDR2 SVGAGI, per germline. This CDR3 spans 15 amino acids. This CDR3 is CASLQAGQGNNEQFF. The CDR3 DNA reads TGTGCCAGCCTCCAGGCGGGACAGGGCAACAATGAGCAGTTCTTC.

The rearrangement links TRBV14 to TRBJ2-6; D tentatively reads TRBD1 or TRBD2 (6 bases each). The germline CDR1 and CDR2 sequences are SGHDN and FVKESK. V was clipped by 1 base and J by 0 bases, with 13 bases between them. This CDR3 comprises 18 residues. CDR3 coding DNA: TGTGCCAGCAGCCAAGTGGGGGGACACATCTCTGGGGCCAACGTCCTGACTTTC. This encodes CASSQVGGHISGANVLTF.

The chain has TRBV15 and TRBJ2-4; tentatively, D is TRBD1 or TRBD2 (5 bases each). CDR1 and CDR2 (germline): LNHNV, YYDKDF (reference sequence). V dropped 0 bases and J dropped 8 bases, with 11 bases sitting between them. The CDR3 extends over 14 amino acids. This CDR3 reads CATSRDPVGDIQYF. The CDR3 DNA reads TGTGCCACCAGCAGAGATCCAGTGGGGGACATTCAGTACTTC.

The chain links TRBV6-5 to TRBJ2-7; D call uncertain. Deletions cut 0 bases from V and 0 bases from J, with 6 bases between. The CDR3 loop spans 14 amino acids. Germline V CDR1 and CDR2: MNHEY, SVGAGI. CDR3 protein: CASSYSIVSYEQYF. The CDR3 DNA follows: TGTGCCAGCAGTTACTCCATAGTCTCCTACGAGCAGTACTTC.

CDR3 nucleotide sequence: TGTGCCACCAGTGATTTCGGACAGGGGGCTTTCGGCAATGAGCAGTTCTTC. This codes for CATSDFGQGAFGNEQFF. The V and J genes are TRBV24-1 and TRBJ2-1, with TRBD1 matching over 11 bases. CDR1 and CDR2 from the germline V gene are KGHDR and SFDVKD. V lost 1 base to trimming and J lost 6 bases; unmatched junction nucleotides: 7. The CDR3 runs to 17 residues.

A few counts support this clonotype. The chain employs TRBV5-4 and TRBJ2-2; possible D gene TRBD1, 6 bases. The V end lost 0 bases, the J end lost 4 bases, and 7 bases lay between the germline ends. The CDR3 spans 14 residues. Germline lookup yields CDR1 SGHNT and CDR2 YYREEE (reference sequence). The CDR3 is CASSLEGGTGELFF. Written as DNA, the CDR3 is TGTGCCAGCAGCTTGGAAGGGGGCACCGGGGAGCTGTTTTTT. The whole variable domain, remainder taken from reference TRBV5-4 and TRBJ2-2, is ETGVTQSPTHLIKTRGQQVTLRCSSQSGHNTVSWYQQALGQGPQFIFQYYREEENGRGNFPPRFSGLQFPNYSSELNVNALELDDSALYLCASSLEGGTGELFFGEGSRLTVL.

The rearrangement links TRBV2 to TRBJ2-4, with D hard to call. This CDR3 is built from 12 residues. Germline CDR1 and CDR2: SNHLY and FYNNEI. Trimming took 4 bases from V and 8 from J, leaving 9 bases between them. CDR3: CASSVFGDIQYF. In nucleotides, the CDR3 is TGTGCCAGCAGTGTCTTTGGGGACATTCAGTACTTC.